The 6 T cell receptor beta chains in this list originate from one sample, sequenced in a study of PD-L1 blockade in urothelial cancer. Libraries were prepared by immunoSEQ multiplex PCR; TCRdb keeps only in-frame clonotypes and omits some of them. The sample contains around 100,000 clones, approximately 85% of which appear only once. The sample here was PBMCs, taken around atezolizumab (anti-PD-L1) treatment. The source of these receptors is a man aged 50 to 60 with urothelial cancer.

This clone was detected only once. Other nucleotide sequences in the sample specify the same CDR3. This sequence joins TRBV7-3 and TRBJ2-7, with 11 nucleotides matching TRBD1. The CDR3 is made up of 17 amino acids. With V trimmed by 2 bases and J by 0 bases, 6 bases remained unmatched. Per germline, CDR1 SGHTA and CDR2 FQGTGA. The CDR3 nucleotides read TGTGCCAGCAGCTTAGGGACAGGGGGATTTAGCTCCTACGAGCAGTACTTC. This gives the protein CASSLGTGGFSSYEQYF.

The chain uses TRBV7-6 and TRBJ2-7, with 7 bases identical to TRBD2. Germline assignment: CDR1 SGHVS and CDR2 FNYEAQ. Trimming cost V 1 base and J 7 bases; bases outside gene matches: 13. There are 16 residues in the CDR3. CDR3 DNA sequence: TGTGCCAGCAGCTTAGGGGGTGGGGGACTACTCCTTGAGCAGTACTTC. Its protein is CASSLGGGGLLLEQYF.

The chain links TRBV6-5 to TRBJ1-4; 9 nucleotides match TRBD1. Germline-derived CDR1 and CDR2 are MNHEY and SVGAGI. The CDR3 sequence is 15 residues long. V lost 5 bases, J lost 8 bases, and 9 bases stayed unmatched. This CDR3 reads CASSPRQGVFEKLFF. Written as DNA, the CDR3 is TGTGCCAGCAGTCCTCGACAGGGGGTGTTCGAAAAACTGTTTTTT.

The V and J genes are TRBV15 and TRBJ2-5; weak D call: TRBD1 (6 bases). CDR1 and CDR2 (germline): LNHNV, YYDKDF (reference sequence). The CDR3 consists of 13 residues. Trimming shortened V by 8 bases and J by 5 bases, and 15 bases separated the two germline ends. CDR3 sequence reads: CATGTYGVETQYF. As DNA, the CDR3 is TGTGCCACCGGGACATACGGCGTTGAGACCCAGTACTTC.

This chain joins TRBV11-3 and TRBJ2-7; tentatively, D is TRBD1 (5 bases). From germline, CDR1 is SGHNT and CDR2 YENEEA. The CDR3 runs to 13 residues. Trimming took off 3 bases at V and 0 bases at J, with 6 bases between the two ends. The CDR3 region has the DNA TGTGCCAGCAGCTTCGACAGCTCCTACGAGCAGTACTTC. Translating gives CASSFDSSYEQYF. Full variable domain (missing parts from reference TRBV11-3 and TRBJ2-7): EAGVVQSPRYKIIEKKQPVAFWCNPISGHNTLYWYLQNLGQGPELLIRYENEEAVDDSQLPKDRFSAERLKGVDSTLKIQPAELGDSAVYLCASSFDSSYEQYFGPGTRLTVT.

This clone is a singleton in its sample. The chain joins TRBV30 to TRBJ1-6; D is unresolved. Germline-derived CDR1 and CDR2 are GTSNPN and SVGIG (reference sequence). The V end lost 3 bases, the J end lost 8 bases, and 8 bases lay between the germline ends. The CDR3 is 12 residues long. CDR3 in DNA: TGTGCCTGGAGCCTTTTATATTCACCCCTCCACTTT. Amino acid sequence: CAWSLLYSPLHF.